This TCR beta chain comes out of a study of shared T cell receptors in the human thymus. As for this clone: The sample contains more than one DNA sequence encoding this CDR3.

The method was immunoSEQ multiplex PCR; TCRdb's version includes in-frame clones alone and lacks a portion of them. The sample includes approximately 400,000 clones, roughly 94% seen only once; the top ten take roughly 0.02%. The CDR3 sequence is 15 residues long. Between the trimmed V and J ends, which lost 1 base and 0 bases, there was a span of 7 bases. From germline, CDR1 is SGHAT and CDR2 FQNNGV. V gene TRBV11-2 combines with J gene TRBJ2-1; D remains ambiguous. Sequenced: thymocytes. The TCR comes from a human donor. Here the CDR3 DNA reads TGTGCCAGCAGCTTAGGAGTGCCCTCCTACAATGAGCAGTTCTTC. Translating it yields CASSLGVPSYNEQFF.